This is a list of T cell receptor beta chains from one sample in a study of blood T cell repertoires in COVID-19. TCRdb keeps only in-frame clones here, not all; method: immunoSEQ multiplex PCR. The table records some 310,000 clones, over 85% of them present only once. Sequencing was carried out using PBMCs or T cells enriched from blood (not recorded which). These receptors were taken from a woman between 25 and 40 years old who had recovered from COVID-19. CDR3s include the opening cysteine and the closing phenylalanine or tryptophan. A D gene is named only where the DNA matches it firmly. Not every row has a clone size; where given, it reads once, few, many or a size class.

v_gene	j_gene	d_gene	abundance	CDR3nt	CDR3aa
TRBV19	TRBJ1-1	TRBD1	NA	TGTGCCAGTAGTCCAACGACAGGGGGAAGGAGAGCTTTCTTT	CASSPTTGGRRAFF
TRBV19	TRBJ2-5	NA	NA	TGTGCCACCTCAGCGGGTATCCAAGAGACCCAGTACTTC	CATSAGIQETQYF
TRBV10-3	TRBJ2-3	NA	NA	TGTGCCATCAGTGAGATGGCAGGGCGCACAGATACGCAGTATTTT	CAISEMAGRTDTQYF
TRBV3-1/TRBV3-2	TRBJ2-5	NA	NA	TGTGCCAGCAGCCACCGAACGGGGATGGAGACCCAGTACTTC	CASSHRTGMETQYF
TRBV5-1	TRBJ1-4	NA	NA	TGCGCCAGCAGGGGACAACTTGCAACTAATGAAAAACTGTTTTTT	CASRGQLATNEKLFF
TRBV6-6	TRBJ2-1	NA	once	TGTGCCAGCCGAGGCGGCAACAATGAGCAGTTCTTC	CASRGGNNEQFF
TRBV6-5	TRBJ2-7	TRBD2	NA	TGTGCCACGAGTAAGGGACTAGCGGGCGAGCAGTACTTC	CATSKGLAGEQYF
TRBV5-5	TRBJ2-5	NA	NA	TGTGCCAGCAGCTTGGGAAGGCAGGGTGGGGAGACCCAGTACTTC	CASSLGRQGGETQYF
TRBV27	TRBJ2-1	NA	NA	TGTGCCAGCACTTACAGGGCGGGCTACAATGAGCAGTTCTTC	CASTYRAGYNEQFF
TRBV4-1	TRBJ1-2	NA	NA	TGCGCCAGCAGCCAAGCAGCAAGGAGGTTATGGGGCTACACCTTC	CASSQAARRLWGYTF
TRBV11-2	TRBJ2-7	NA	NA	TGTGCCAGCAGCCTTCCAGGAACCAGCTCCTACGAGCAGTACTTC	CASSLPGTSSYEQYF
TRBV28	TRBJ1-5	TRBD1	NA	TGTGCCAGCAGTTTGGTAGGGGGCTCTCGGCAGCCCCAGCATTTT	CASSLVGGSRQPQHF